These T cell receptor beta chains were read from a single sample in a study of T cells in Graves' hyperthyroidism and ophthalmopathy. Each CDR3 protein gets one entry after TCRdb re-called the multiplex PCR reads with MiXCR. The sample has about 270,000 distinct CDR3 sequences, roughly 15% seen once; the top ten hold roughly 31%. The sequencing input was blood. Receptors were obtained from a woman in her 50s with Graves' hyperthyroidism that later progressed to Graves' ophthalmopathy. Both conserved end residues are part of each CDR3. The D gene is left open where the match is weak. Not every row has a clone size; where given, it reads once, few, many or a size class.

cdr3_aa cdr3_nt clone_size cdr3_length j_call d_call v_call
CASSQGPSTDTQYF TGTGCCAGCAGCCAGGGACCGAGCACAGATACGCAGTATTTT many 14 TRBJ2-3 NA TRBV7-3
CACSLEARGRNTIYF TGTGCCTGCAGCTTGGAAGCACGGGGACGAAACACCATATATTTT NA 15 TRBJ1-3 NA TRBV5-5
CAGSFGDSTYGYTF TGCGCCGGCAGCTTCGGGGACAGCACTTATGGCTACACCTTC NA 14 TRBJ1-2 TRBD1 TRBV5-1
CSARGLAGVVTGNIQYF TGCAGTGCTAGGGGTCTAGCGGGAGTAGTAACTGGAAACATTCAGTACTTC few 17 TRBJ2-4 TRBD2 TRBV20-1
CASSFTQGAEKLFF TGTGCCAGCAGTTTTACCCAGGGGGCTGAAAAACTGTTTTTT NA 14 TRBJ1-4 TRBD1 TRBV28
CATSDHKGGGYNEQFF TGTGCCACCAGTGATCATAAGGGGGGGGGCTACAATGAGCAGTTCTTC many 16 TRBJ2-1 NA TRBV24-1
CASSSRPSGSSTYEQYF TGCGCCAGCAGCTCAAGACCTAGCGGGAGTTCTACCTACGAGCAGTACTTC many 17 TRBJ2-7 TRBD2 TRBV5-1
CATSDSMNTEAFF TGTGCCACCAGTGATTCGATGAACACTGAAGCTTTCTTT many 13 TRBJ1-1 NA TRBV24-1
CSARGLAGVTYNEQFF TGCAGTGCTAGAGGACTAGCGGGGGTCACATACAATGAGCAGTTCTTC few 16 TRBJ2-1 TRBD2 TRBV20-1
CASSYRGGLRETQYF TGTGCCAGCAGCTATCGGGGAGGGTTACGGGAGACCCAGTACTTC many 15 TRBJ2-5 TRBD2 TRBV7-8
CASSIVSGRARTQYF TGTGCCAGTAGTATTGTAAGCGGGAGGGCCCGTACGCAGTATTTT few 15 TRBJ2-3 TRBD2 TRBV19
CASSPAVGGDTQYF TGCGCCAGCAGCCCCGCCGTAGGAGGGGATACGCAGTATTTT many 14 TRBJ2-3 NA TRBV5-1
CASSPAFPGGTEAFF TGTGCCAGCAGCCCCGCTTTCCCAGGGGGCACTGAAGCTTTCTTT NA 15 TRBJ1-1 TRBD1 TRBV11-3
CSASPPDRLENQPQHF TGCAGTGCTTCTCCCCCAGACAGGTTAGAGAATCAGCCCCAGCATTTT many 16 TRBJ1-5 NA TRBV20-1
CASEFGQGVGTDTQYF TGTGCCAGCGAGTTCGGGCAGGGTGTAGGCACAGATACGCAGTATTTT many 16 TRBJ2-3 NA TRBV2
CASSPGERVAFF TGCGCCAGCAGCCCGGGGGAGCGAGTCGCTTTCTTT NA 12 TRBJ1-1 NA TRBV5-1
CASSVPSGRPGETQYF TGTGCCAGCAGCGTCCCTAGCGGGAGGCCGGGGGAGACCCAGTACTTC NA 16 TRBJ2-5 TRBD2 TRBV7-2
CASSPVRGINTEAFF TGTGCCAGTAGCCCGGTCCGGGGAATCAACACTGAAGCTTTCTTT many 15 TRBJ1-1 NA TRBV19
CASTQTATNTEAFF TGCGCCAGCACCCAGACAGCAACGAACACTGAAGCTTTCTTT many 14 TRBJ1-1 NA TRBV5-1
CASGWDIWGHEQYF TGTGCCAGCGGGTGGGACATCTGGGGGCACGAGCAGTACTTC NA 14 TRBJ2-7 NA TRBV2
CATSDPTSKAYEQYF TGTGCCACCAGTGATCCGACTAGCAAGGCCTACGAGCAGTACTTC many 15 TRBJ2-7 TRBD2 TRBV24-1
CASSPDSSRYNEQFF TGTGCCAGCAGCCCGGACTCATCTCGTTACAATGAGCAGTTCTTC many 15 TRBJ2-1 NA TRBV5-6
CASEGGQGDTGELFF TGTGCCAGCGAAGGGGGACAGGGGGACACCGGGGAGCTGTTTTTT few 15 TRBJ2-2 TRBD1 TRBV7-9
CASSLDRASYEQYF TGTGCCAGCAGCCTAGACAGGGCTTCCTACGAGCAGTACTTC many 14 TRBJ2-7 TRBD1 TRBV11-3
CASRPGTGGSRDTQYF TGTGCCAGCAGGCCTGGGACAGGGGGTAGCCGGGATACGCAGTATTTT many 16 TRBJ2-3 TRBD1 TRBV12-3/TRBV12-4
CASSQDSGYPGAFF TGCGCCAGCAGCCAAGATTCAGGATATCCAGGAGCTTTCTTT few 14 TRBJ1-1 NA TRBV4-1
CASSPGQLLETQYF TGTGCCAGCAGCCCGGGACAGCTTCTCGAGACCCAGTACTTC NA 14 TRBJ2-5 TRBD1 TRBV7-8
CASSLSSSVTDTQYF TGTGCCAGCAGTTTATCCTCTAGTGTGACAGATACGCAGTATTTT many 15 TRBJ2-3 NA TRBV27
CASSLVGRNTGELFF TGTGCCAGCAGTTTAGTTGGAAGGAACACCGGGGAGCTGTTTTTT once 15 TRBJ2-2 NA TRBV28
CSARDSTGLSLLHF TGCAGTGCTAGAGACTCCACGGGTCTTTCACTCCTCCACTTT NA 14 TRBJ1-6 NA TRBV20-1
CASSSQGASYEQYF TGCGCCAGCAGCTCACAGGGAGCCTCCTACGAGCAGTACTTC many 14 TRBJ2-7 NA TRBV5-1
CASGWDPGTEAFF TGTGCTAGTGGATGGGACCCGGGGACTGAAGCTTTCTTT many 13 TRBJ1-1 NA TRBV12-5